The clone carrying this T cell receptor beta chain was picked up a small number of times. Its antigen is as yet unknown. V lost 7 bases and J 8 bases, leaving 17 bases between the germline ends. Germline V gives CDR1 SGHAT, CDR2 FQNNGV. The CDR3 has 13 residues. This entry belongs to a study of T-cell memory formation after mild COVID-19. At the level of the study: Largely, the TCR clusters proved donor specific.

Findings and caveats of the study: Unconfirmed was the SARS-CoV-2 specificity of second-wave clones that peaked on day 37.

A 5'RACE reaction primed in the constant segment made cDNA libraries of TCR alpha and TCR beta, and these carried sample barcodes and UMIs. MiXCR was run by TCRdb on the 5' RACE reads, yielding one entry per CDR3 protein. Of under 300,000 distinct CDR3 sequences listed, about 15% are singletons. The genes are TRBV11-2 and TRBJ1-2; no reliable D call. The source material was PBMCs or a T cell subset sorted from them (not recorded which). The TCR originated in a man aged 18 to 35 who had mild COVID-19 (a few samples of this study predate the infection). Cell type and time point are not known. CDR3: CASTVPGERGYTF. CDR3 coding DNA: TGTGCCAGCACTGTCCCGGGAGAGCGGGGCTACACCTTC.